This T cell receptor beta chain was retrieved from a study of shared clonotypes between healthy human individuals. In the sorted-subset replicate PCRs, approximately 200 ng DNA, 25,000 to 35,000 T cell genomes, was used. TCRdb's copy holds only in-frame clones and misses some; the assay was immunoSEQ multiplex PCR. Counted here are over a million clones, roughly 96% occurring once; the ten biggest clones make up more than 0.9%. Remarks on this clone: This sample includes further DNA sequences coding for the same CDR3.

Trimming took off 3 bases at V and 1 base at J, with 7 bases between the two ends. Germline V lookup: CDR1 SGHRS, CDR2 YFSETQ. This CDR3 has 13 residues. V usage is TRBV5-1 and J usage is TRBJ1-1; TRBD1 might be the D (5 bases). The receptor was isolated from a young man in good health. Sequencing was carried out using naive CD4+ T cells sorted from blood. Subset described: CD45RA+ positively selected. CDR3 DNA: TGCGCCAGCAGCTCTGGACAGAACACTGAAGCTTTCTTT. This sequence encodes CASSSGQNTEAFF.